This T cell receptor (beta chain) was identified in a study of CD8+CD57+ T cells in acquired aplastic anemia. For the study at large: Sorted CD4+ and CD8+ cells yielded around 3.2 ug of DNA on average.

General study findings and limits: CD8+ Simpson's diversity in patients was not significantly different from that in controls. The same twenty-nine CD8+ CDR3 sequences occurred in patients and in controls.

Investigators profiled TCR beta VDJ and CDR3 from genomic DNA template. MiXCR, applied by TCRdb to the reads, yields one record per CDR3 protein. The sample consists of over 150,000 distinct CDR3 sequences, about half of them appearing once. The V end lost 5 bases, the J end lost 4 bases, and 11 bases lay between the germline ends. CDR1 SEHNR and CDR2 FQNEAQ come from the germline V gene (reference sequence). This CDR3 comprises 14 residues. Notes on this clonotype: Its matching antigen is unknown.

For sequencing, patients were chosen who had shown expansion of CD8+CD57+ cells by flow cytometry. The diagnosis in all patients was severe acquired aplastic anemia. This rearrangement joins TRBV7-9 to TRBJ1-4, with D unresolved. Sequencing was performed on sorted CD4+, CD8+, or CD8+CD57+ T cells (not recorded which) from PBMCs. The clonotype was recovered from a human donor with aplastic anemia. The CDR3 sequence: CASSPLPVNEKLFF. CDR3 sequence (DNA): TGTGCCAGCAGCCCCCTACCTGTTAATGAAAAACTGTTTTTT.